Listed below are T cell receptor beta chains from one sample, sequenced in a study of beta chain features in type 1 diabetes. Assay: immunoSEQ multiplex PCR; the TCRdb copy retains only in-frame clones and omits some. Of a few hundred thousand clones listed, approximately 31% are singletons. Specimen: naive CD4+ T cells from blood. The receptors were sampled from a young man in good health. The CDR3 runs from the conserved cysteine through the conserved F or W. Each record gives: J gene, D gene, V gene, CDR3 protein. A D gene is named only where the DNA matches it firmly.

TRBJ2-7 TRBD2 TRBV4-2 CASSQPGLAGNEQYF
TRBJ1-1 - TRBV10-3 CAISGMGSTEAFF
TRBJ2-7 - TRBV9 CASSVADRGEQYF
TRBJ2-2 TRBD2 TRBV9 CASSATSGANTGELFF
TRBJ2-3 - TRBV30 CAWSPTLGGTDTQYF
TRBJ2-7 - TRBV7-9 CASSPLSGNAYEQYF
TRBJ2-4 TRBD1 TRBV29-1 CSVGQGVAKNIQYF
TRBJ2-1 - TRBV5-1 CASSVNNEQFF
TRBJ2-7 TRBD1 TRBV11-1 CASSLQGGIYEQYF
TRBJ2-7 TRBD1 TRBV18 CASSSRDRSYEQYF
TRBJ2-1 - TRBV7-9 CASSLSGLFNEQFF
TRBJ2-4 - TRBV19 CASSATGVNIQYF
TRBJ1-2 - TRBV25-1 CASSDRANYGYTF
TRBJ1-2 TRBD1 TRBV29-1 CSVAGTGENYGYTF
TRBJ2-7 - TRBV14 CASSQQTFSYEQYF
TRBJ2-5 - TRBV28 CASSVTLETQYF
TRBJ2-7 - TRBV5-1 CASSGGAVEPYEQYF
TRBJ2-5 - TRBV30 CASRTLLETQYF
TRBJ2-5 TRBD2 TRBV29-1 CSVKRAPSGSLSSETQYF
TRBJ1-1 - TRBV29-1 CSVGPEAFF
TRBJ2-5 - TRBV29-1 CSVGPAGLQETQYF
TRBJ1-3 - TRBV18 CASSPKGTAGNTIYF
TRBJ2-5 TRBD2 TRBV29-1 CSVTSGSRPGTQYF
TRBJ2-2 - TRBV7-3 CASSLIPGELFF
TRBJ2-7 - TRBV4-3 CASSPEGWAGYEQYF
TRBJ2-3 TRBD1 TRBV5-1 CASSYGTVDTQYF
TRBJ2-4 - TRBV7-8 CASSPRLGRLLAKNIQYF
TRBJ1-1 - TRBV30 CAWSVMGTTEAFF
TRBJ1-1 TRBD1 TRBV10-3 CAISESQGATEAFF
TRBJ2-5 TRBD1 TRBV10-3 CAISGSTGEETQYF
TRBJ2-1 - TRBV10-3 CAISESAGGAYNEQFF
TRBJ2-7 - TRBV5-1 CASRPSDYPYEQYF